These 24 T cell receptor beta chains came from one sample sequenced in a study of shared T cell receptors in the human thymus (dated by TCRdb to the early 2020s). Libraries came from the immunoSEQ multiplex PCR assay. TCRdb provides this immuneACCESS table in a form limited to in-frame rearrangements. Some clones are lacking; in checked studies, under half of them reflect an unresolved V gene, and why the rest are absent is not known. This sample comprises approximately 730,000 clones, 75% to 90% of them detected only once. Together, the top ten hold approximately 0.01% of the sample. These sequences were also reported in another study, on human thymus T cells.

Input material: thymocytes. The receptors were gathered from a girl less than two years old with a congenital heart defect. Donor details come from another sample of the same person, matched by shared clones.

The V and J genes are TRBV5-6 and TRBJ2-7; D remains unclear. Germline loops: CDR1 SGHDT, CDR2 YYEEEE. V gave up 1 base and J gave up 1 base, with 12 bases separating them. The CDR3 totals 15 residues. Here the CDR3 DNA reads TGTGCCAGCAGCTTGAGGAGAAGGTCTTCCTACGAGCAGTACTTC. Residues: CASSLRRRSSYEQYF.

The chain uses TRBV6-6 and TRBJ1-6, with TRBD1 matching 9 bases. V was clipped by 2 bases and J by 14 bases; unmatched bases: 10. Germline loops: CDR1 MNHNY, CDR2 SVGAGI (reference sequence). This CDR3 is 15 amino acids long. CDR3 in DNA: TGTGCCAGCAGTTACCCCTCCGGGACAGGGATCACCCTCCACTTT. This gives the protein CASSYPSGTGITLHF.

This chain connects TRBV6-6 to TRBJ2-1; 12 bases align to TRBD1. This CDR3 is 16 amino acids long. Trimming cost V 6 bases and J 5 bases; bases outside gene matches: 8. Germline V CDR1 and CDR2: MNHNY, SVGAGI (reference sequence). CDR3 bases: TGTGCCAGCAGCCCGGGACAGGGGGCTGCCCACAATGAGCAGTTCTTC. Protein sequence: CASSPGQGAAHNEQFF.

J is TRBJ1-6 and V is TRBV27, with TRBD1 matching 9 bases. Losses at the gene ends were 6 bases for V and 10 bases for J; bases not matched to a gene: 13. The CDR3 contains 16 residues. The V gene's germline CDR1 is MNHEY and CDR2 SMNVEV (reference sequence). This CDR3 is CASREKSGTGKSPLHF. DNA for the CDR3: TGTGCCAGCAGGGAAAAATCCGGGACAGGGAAATCACCCCTCCACTTT.

This chain links TRBV18 with TRBJ2-7; no clear D. CDR1 is KGHSH, CDR2 LQKENI, per germline. The length of the CDR3 is 15 residues. Trimming stripped 3 bases from V and 2 bases from J, with 14 bases between. This CDR3 is CASSPPSETTYEQYF. The CDR3 bases are TGTGCCAGCTCACCCCCGTCGGAGACCACCTACGAGCAGTACTTC.

This rearrangement joins TRBV15 to TRBJ2-3, with 10 bases that match TRBD2. The CDR3 is 17 residues long. The ends lost 2 bases at V and 5 bases at J; junction bases unmatched: 10. The germline V gene has CDR1 LNHNV and CDR2 YYDKDF (reference sequence). CDR3 nucleotide sequence: TGTGCCACCAGCAGACGGGGCCTAGCGGGGGCGGGAGATACGCAGTATTTT. It codes for CATSRRGLAGAGDTQYF. The full variable domain, with the rest looked up from reference TRBV15 and TRBJ2-3, is DAMVIQNPRYQVTQFGKPVTLSCSQTLNHNVMYWYQQKSSQAPKLLFHYYDKDFNNEADTPDNFQSRRPNTSFCFLDIRSPGLGDTAMYLCATSRRGLAGAGDTQYFGPGTRLTVL.

The V call is TRBV4-1, the J call TRBJ1-6; D ambiguous. Germline CDR1 and CDR2: MGHRA and YSYEKL. V was trimmed by 4 bases and J by 5 bases, leaving 9 bases between them. This CDR3 spans 14 amino acids. The CDR3 DNA follows: TGCGCCAGCAGCCCCTCCCGGGATAATTCACCCCTCCACTTT. It encodes CASSPSRDNSPLHF.

The chain carries TRBV28 and TRBJ1-2; TRBD1 might be the D (6 bases). This CDR3 has 14 residues. Germline assignment: CDR1 MDHEN and CDR2 SYDVKM. The V and J ends lost 3 bases and 8 bases respectively, with 16 bases between them. CDR3 nucleotide sequence: TGTGCCAGCAGTTTGCGACAGGAGTTTGAGGGCTACACCTTC. Its translation is CASSLRQEFEGYTF.

The genes are TRBV2 and TRBJ2-3; 12 positions agree with TRBD2. V trimming: 4 bases; J trimming: 0 bases; junction bases outside the gene matches: 8. The CDR3 has 18 amino acids. CDR1 SNHLY and CDR2 FYNNEI come from the germline V gene. The CDR3 loop reads CASSGLAGVSSSTDTQYF. In DNA, the CDR3 is TGTGCCAGCAGTGGACTAGCGGGGGTTTCGTCTAGCACAGATACGCAGTATTTT.

The V and J genes are TRBV5-4 and TRBJ1-1, with unresolved D. There are 13 residues in the CDR3. Germline values: CDR1 SGHNT, CDR2 YYREEE (reference sequence). Trimming took 4 bases from V and 6 from J, leaving 13 bases between them. CDR3 region: CASSRERVAEAFF. For the CDR3, the DNA is TGTGCCAGCAGCCGAGAGAGGGTAGCTGAAGCTTTCTTT.

The V and J genes are TRBV4-3 and TRBJ2-3, with 8 positions matching TRBD2. The CDR3 covers 21 residues. CDR1 and CDR2 from the germline V gene are LGHNA and YSLEER. Unmatched junction bases numbered 19, after V lost 2 bases and J lost 0 bases. CDR3 bases: TGCGCCAGCAGCCAAAATGTAATCCCCGGGGGGGCCCTCACTAGCACAGATACGCAGTATTTT. Translating gives CASSQNVIPGGALTSTDTQYF.

The chain employs TRBV5-4 and TRBJ1-4, with TRBD1 matching over 9 bases. J lost 8 bases, V lost 4 bases, and 12 bases had no gene match. In germline, CDR1 is SGHNT, CDR2 YYREEE (reference sequence). This CDR3 region has 16 residues. CDR3 sequence reads: CASSRNTGTGYEKLFF. The DNA for the CDR3 is TGTGCCAGCAGCCGTAACACCGGGACAGGGTACGAAAAACTGTTTTTT. The variable domain in full, with the rest retrieved from reference TRBV5-4 and TRBJ1-4, is ETGVTQSPTHLIKTRGQQVTLRCSSQSGHNTVSWYQQALGQGPQFIFQYYREEENGRGNFPPRFSGLQFPNYSSELNVNALELDDSALYLCASSRNTGTGYEKLFFGSGTQLSVL.

This CDR3 is CATSYSASTDTQYF. DNA for the CDR3: TGTGCCACCTCATACAGTGCTAGCACAGATACGCAGTATTTT. This chain connects TRBV6-5 to TRBJ2-3, with D unresolved. CDR1 is MNHEY and CDR2 is SVGAGI in the germline V gene. The V gene lost 10 bases and the J gene lost 0 bases, with 14 bases spanning the gap. This CDR3 has 14 amino acids.

The chain employs TRBV11-2 and TRBJ1-2; unclear D gene. CDR3 length equals 13 residues. Germline loops: CDR1 SGHAT, CDR2 FQNNGV. Trimming removed 10 bases at V and 3 bases at J, with 15 bases between. In DNA, the CDR3 is TGTGCCACTAACCGGGTCTCGGACTATGGCTACACCTTC. Its translation: CATNRVSDYGYTF.

The rearrangement uses TRBV20-1 and TRBJ1-1, with no clear D. Per the germline V gene, CDR1 is DFQATT and CDR2 is SNEGSKA (reference sequence). CDR3 size: 11 residues. Trimming removed 3 bases at V and 4 bases at J, with 6 bases between. CDR3 DNA sequence: TGCAGTGCTAGTTTCGGCACTGAAGCTTTCTTT. As protein: CSASFGTEAFF.

This sequence joins TRBV7-6 and TRBJ2-1, with a possible D match to TRBD2 (5 bases). Trimming stripped 5 bases from V and 4 bases from J, with 12 bases between. CDR3 length equals 14 residues. Germline V gene data show CDR1 as SGHVS and CDR2 as FNYEAQ. DNA for the CDR3: TGTGCCAGCAGCAACATTAGGACTTACAATGAGCAGTTCTTC. It codes for CASSNIRTYNEQFF.

The chain has TRBV12-2 and TRBJ2-3; TRBD2 is the table's D call, not checked against the DNA. TRBV12-2 is noted as a pseudogene. This CDR3 is built from 18 residues. The DNA of the CDR3 is TGTGCAAGTCGCTTAGAAAGATTAGCGGGGGGAGGTTCAGATACGCAGTATTTT. Encoded protein: CASRLERLAGGGSDTQYF.

This chain joins TRBV18 and TRBJ2-4; 7 bases are shared with TRBD1. V was pared by 4 bases and J by 4 bases, with 13 bases of the junction left unmatched. From germline, CDR1 is KGHSH and CDR2 LQKENI. The CDR3 consists of 17 residues. Written as DNA, the CDR3 is TGTGCCAGCTCACTCAAGCCTCGGACAGGAACAAAAAACATTCAGTACTTC. It yields the protein CASSLKPRTGTKNIQYF.

The J gene is TRBJ1-6, the V gene TRBV4-3, with a possible D match to TRBD1 (6 bases). V lost 0 bases to trimming and J lost 5 bases, with 23 bases between them. CDR1 is LGHNA and CDR2 is YSLEER in the germline V gene. The CDR3 is 20 residues long. CDR3 loop: CASSQDLGVLGANNNSPLHF. The CDR3 DNA reads as TGCGCCAGCAGCCAAGATCTGGGGGTATTGGGGGCTAATAATAATTCACCCCTCCACTTT.

The J gene is TRBJ1-2, the V gene TRBV5-1; D gene ambiguous. The germline V gene has CDR1 SGHRS and CDR2 YFSETQ. The CDR3 length is 15 residues. Trimming shortened V by 4 bases and J by 4 bases, and 17 bases separated the two germline ends. CDR3 sequence: CASSRYMSRSYGYTF. As DNA, the CDR3 is TGCGCCAGCAGCCGCTATATGAGCAGGTCCTATGGCTACACCTTC.

V gene TRBV5-6 combines with J gene TRBJ2-3, with TRBD2 identical over 15 bases. CDR1 is SGHDT, CDR2 YYEEEE, per germline. This CDR3 region has 18 residues. Unmatched junction bases numbered 14, after V lost 6 bases and J lost 6 bases. The DNA of the CDR3 is TGTGCCAGCAATGGACTAGCGGGGGGGCTGCGGGTAGTCGATACGCAGTATTTT. It encodes CASNGLAGGLRVVDTQYF.

This chain uses TRBV28 with TRBJ1-1; D ambiguous. The CDR3 contains 10 residues. Germline V CDR1 and CDR2: MDHEN, SYDVKM. With 7 bases removed from V and 11 bases from J, the gap between germline ends came to 11 bases. The CDR3 nucleotides are TGTGCCAGCAAAGAGACAACGGCTTTCTTT. It yields the protein CASKETTAFF.

The chain links TRBV16 to TRBJ2-1; perhaps TRBD2 as D (5 bases). This CDR3 contains 14 residues. V was trimmed by 1 base and J by 8 bases, leaving 12 bases between them. Germline V gene lookup returns CDR1 KGHSY and CDR2 FQNENV. The CDR3 spells CASSQFKSGDEQFF. The CDR3 DNA is TGTGCCAGCAGCCAATTTAAGTCCGGGGATGAGCAGTTCTTC.

V and J are TRBV7-2 and TRBJ2-7; maybe TRBD2 (6 bases). CDR3 length equals 14 residues. The V and J ends lost 3 bases and 5 bases respectively, with 14 bases between them. The germline V gene has CDR1 SGHTA and CDR2 FQGNSA. CDR3 bases: TGTGCCAGCAGCTTTCGCCGGGGGAAGGACGAGCAGTACTTC. As protein: CASSFRRGKDEQYF.